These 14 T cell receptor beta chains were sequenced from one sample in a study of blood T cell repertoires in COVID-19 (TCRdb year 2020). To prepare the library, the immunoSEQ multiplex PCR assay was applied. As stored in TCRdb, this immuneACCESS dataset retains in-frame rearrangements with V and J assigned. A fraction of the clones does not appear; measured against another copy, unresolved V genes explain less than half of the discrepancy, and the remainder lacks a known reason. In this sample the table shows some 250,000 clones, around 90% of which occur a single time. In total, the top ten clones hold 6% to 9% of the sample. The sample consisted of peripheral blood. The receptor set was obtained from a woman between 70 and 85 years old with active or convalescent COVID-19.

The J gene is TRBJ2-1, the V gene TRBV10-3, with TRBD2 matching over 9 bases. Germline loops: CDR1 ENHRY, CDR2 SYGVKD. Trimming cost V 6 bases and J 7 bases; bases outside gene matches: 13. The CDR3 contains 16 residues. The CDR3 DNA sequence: TGTGCCATCAGAGGGAGCGGGGGGTCCTCTTTGAATGAGCAGTTCTTC. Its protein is CAIRGSGGSSLNEQFF.

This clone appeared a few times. This chain's CDR3 is CASRPSPGNYGYTF. The CDR3 DNA follows: TGTGCCAGCAGGCCGAGCCCGGGAAACTATGGCTACACCTTC. The chain joins TRBV27 to TRBJ1-2; D remains unclear. The germline gives CDR1 MNHEY, CDR2 SMNVEV (reference sequence). This CDR3 comprises 14 residues. Trimming shortened V by 6 bases and J by 2 bases, and 13 bases separated the two germline ends.

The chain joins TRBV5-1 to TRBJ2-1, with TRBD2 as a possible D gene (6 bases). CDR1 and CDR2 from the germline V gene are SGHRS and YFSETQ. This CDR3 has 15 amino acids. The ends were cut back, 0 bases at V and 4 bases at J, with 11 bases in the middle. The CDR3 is CASSLALGTYNEQFF. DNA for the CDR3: TGCGCCAGCAGCTTGGCTCTAGGGACTTACAATGAGCAGTTCTTC.

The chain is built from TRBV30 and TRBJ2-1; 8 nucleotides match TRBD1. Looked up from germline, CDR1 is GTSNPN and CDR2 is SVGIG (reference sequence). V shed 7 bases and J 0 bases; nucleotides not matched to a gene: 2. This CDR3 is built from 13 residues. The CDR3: CALGQGSYNEQFF. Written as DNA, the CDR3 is TGTGCCTTAGGACAGGGCTCCTACAATGAGCAGTTCTTC.

CDR3 in DNA: TGTGCCAGCAGCCATGGGGGGGTTGGAAACGCCGGGACCCAGTACTTC. Translated: CASSHGGVGNAGTQYF. The chain joins TRBV3-1 (or the pseudogene TRBV3-2) to TRBJ2-5, with 7 bases matching TRBD2. J lost 7 bases, V lost 3 bases, and 14 bases had no gene match. This CDR3 spans 16 amino acids. From germline, CDR1 is LGHDT and CDR2 YNNKEL (reference sequence).

The CDR3 DNA follows: TGTGCCAGCAGTCGCACAGGGCTTTCCAACACTGAAGCTTTCTTT. As protein: CASSRTGLSNTEAFF. The V gene is TRBV7-2, the J gene TRBJ1-1, with D maybe TRBD1 (6 bases). This CDR3 contains 15 residues. The V gene lost 6 bases and the J gene lost 2 bases, with 16 bases spanning the gap. The germline V gene has CDR1 SGHTA and CDR2 FQGNSA.

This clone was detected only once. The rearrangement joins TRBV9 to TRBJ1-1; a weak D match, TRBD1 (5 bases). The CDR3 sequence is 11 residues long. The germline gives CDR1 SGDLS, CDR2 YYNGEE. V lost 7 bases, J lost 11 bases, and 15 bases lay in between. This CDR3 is CASGLGGPAFF. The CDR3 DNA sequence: TGTGCCAGCGGACTGGGGGGTCCCGCTTTCTTT.

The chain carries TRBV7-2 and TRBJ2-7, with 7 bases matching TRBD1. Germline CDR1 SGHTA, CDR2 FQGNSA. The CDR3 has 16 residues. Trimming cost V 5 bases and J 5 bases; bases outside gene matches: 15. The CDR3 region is CASSPFGQAQGDEQYF. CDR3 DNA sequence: TGTGCCAGCAGCCCCTTTGGACAGGCCCAGGGGGACGAGCAGTACTTC.

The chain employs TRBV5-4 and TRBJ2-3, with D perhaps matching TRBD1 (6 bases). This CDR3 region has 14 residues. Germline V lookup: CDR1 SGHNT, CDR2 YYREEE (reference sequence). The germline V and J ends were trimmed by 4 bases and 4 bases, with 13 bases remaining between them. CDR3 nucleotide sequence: TGTGCCAGCAGCCCCTCTGGACAGTCAGATACGCAGTATTTT. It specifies CASSPSGQSDTQYF.

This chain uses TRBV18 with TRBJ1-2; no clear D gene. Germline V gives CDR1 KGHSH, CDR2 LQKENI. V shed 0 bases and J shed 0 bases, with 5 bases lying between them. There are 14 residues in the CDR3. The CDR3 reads CASSPPSTNYGYTF. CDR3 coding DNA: TGTGCCAGCTCACCACCTTCTACTAACTATGGCTACACCTTC.

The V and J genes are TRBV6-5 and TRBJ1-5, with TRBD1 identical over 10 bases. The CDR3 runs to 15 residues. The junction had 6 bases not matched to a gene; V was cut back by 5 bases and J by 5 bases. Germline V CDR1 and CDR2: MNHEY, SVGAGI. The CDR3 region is CASSRDRGLDQPQHF. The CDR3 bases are TGTGCCAGCAGTCGGGACAGGGGCCTTGATCAGCCCCAGCATTTT.

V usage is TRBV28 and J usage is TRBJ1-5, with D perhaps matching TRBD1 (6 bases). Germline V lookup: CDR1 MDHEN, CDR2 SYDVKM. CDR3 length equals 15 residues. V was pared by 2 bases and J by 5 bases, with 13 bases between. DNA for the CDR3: TGTGCCAGCAGTTTAAACAGGGTGAAGTATCAGCCCCAGCATTTT. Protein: CASSLNRVKYQPQHF.

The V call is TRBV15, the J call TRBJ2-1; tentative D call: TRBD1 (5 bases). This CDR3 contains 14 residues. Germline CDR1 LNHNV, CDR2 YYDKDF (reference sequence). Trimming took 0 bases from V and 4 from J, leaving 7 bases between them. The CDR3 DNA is TGTGCCACCAGCAGAGATACAGGATACAATGAGCAGTTCTTC. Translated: CATSRDTGYNEQFF.

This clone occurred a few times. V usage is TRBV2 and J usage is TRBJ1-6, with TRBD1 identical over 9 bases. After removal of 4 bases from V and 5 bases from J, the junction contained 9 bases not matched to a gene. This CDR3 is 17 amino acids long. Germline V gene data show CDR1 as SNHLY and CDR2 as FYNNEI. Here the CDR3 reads CASSANSGTGNNSPLHF. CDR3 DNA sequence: TGTGCCAGCAGTGCTAATTCCGGGACAGGGAATAATTCACCCCTCCACTTT. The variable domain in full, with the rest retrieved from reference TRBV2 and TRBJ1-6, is EPEVTQTPSHQVTQMGQEVILRCVPISNHLYFYWYRQILGQKVEFLVSFYNNEISEKSEIFDDQFSVERPDGSNFTLKIRSTKLEDSAMYFCASSANSGTGNNSPLHFGNGTRLTVT.